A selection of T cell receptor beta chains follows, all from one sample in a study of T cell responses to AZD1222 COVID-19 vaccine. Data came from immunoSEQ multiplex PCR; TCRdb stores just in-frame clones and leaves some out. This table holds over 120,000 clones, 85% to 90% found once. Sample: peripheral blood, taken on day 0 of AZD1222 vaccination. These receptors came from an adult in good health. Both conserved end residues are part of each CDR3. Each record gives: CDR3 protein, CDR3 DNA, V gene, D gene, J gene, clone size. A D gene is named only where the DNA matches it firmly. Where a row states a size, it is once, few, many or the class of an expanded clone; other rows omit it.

CDR3 protein: CASRDSGTRDTQYF
CDR3 DNA: TGTGCCAGCAGGGATAGCGGGACGAGGGATACGCAGTATTTT
V gene: TRBV2
D gene: TRBD2
J gene: TRBJ2-3
clone size: .

CDR3 protein: CASSLPGVHYEQYF
CDR3 DNA: TGTGCCAGCAGTTTACCCGGGGTCCATTACGAGCAGTACTTC
V gene: TRBV28
D gene: .
J gene: TRBJ2-7
clone size: .

CDR3 protein: CASGGDYYGYTF
CDR3 DNA: TGTGCCAGTGGGGGCGACTACTATGGCTACACCTTC
V gene: TRBV19
D gene: .
J gene: TRBJ1-2
clone size: .

CDR3 protein: CASSRTELGGPQHF
CDR3 DNA: TGTGCCAGCTCACGAACAGAATTAGGGGGGCCCCAGCATTTT
V gene: TRBV18
D gene: .
J gene: TRBJ1-5
clone size: .

CDR3 protein: CASSHSGAGLSGANVLTF
CDR3 DNA: TGTGCCAGCTCACATTCCGGGGCGGGACTCTCTGGGGCCAACGTCCTGACTTTC
V gene: TRBV18
D gene: .
J gene: TRBJ2-6
clone size: .

CDR3 protein: CASSELYLTSGSYEQYF
CDR3 DNA: TGTGCCAGCAGTGAACTTTATCTGACTAGCGGGAGCTACGAGCAGTACTTC
V gene: TRBV6-1
D gene: TRBD2
J gene: TRBJ2-7
clone size: .

CDR3 protein: CASSFTSGRRADTQYF
CDR3 DNA: TGTGCCAGCAGTTTTACTAGCGGGAGGAGGGCAGATACGCAGTATTTT
V gene: TRBV6-5
D gene: TRBD2
J gene: TRBJ2-3
clone size: .

CDR3 protein: CASSPGGTNEKLFF
CDR3 DNA: TGTGCCAGCTCACCAGGGGGCACTAATGAAAAACTGTTTTTT
V gene: TRBV18
D gene: .
J gene: TRBJ1-4
clone size: .

CDR3 protein: CASSLSYGNTGELFF
CDR3 DNA: TGTGCTAGCAGTCTGAGTTATGGCAACACCGGGGAGCTGTTTTTT
V gene: TRBV7-7
D gene: .
J gene: TRBJ2-2
clone size: .

CDR3 protein: CASRLSPGVGEKLFF
CDR3 DNA: TGTGCCAGCAGGTTGTCCCCGGGGGTAGGAGAAAAACTGTTTTTT
V gene: TRBV28
D gene: .
J gene: TRBJ1-4
clone size: .

CDR3 protein: CASSFQGAANEKLFF
CDR3 DNA: TGTGCCAGCAGTTTCCAGGGGGCGGCTAATGAAAAACTGTTTTTT
V gene: TRBV28
D gene: TRBD1
J gene: TRBJ1-4
clone size: .

CDR3 protein: CASSDSRGQPQHF
CDR3 DNA: TGTGCCAGCAGCGATAGCAGGGGCCAGCCCCAGCATTTT
V gene: TRBV7-6
D gene: .
J gene: TRBJ1-5
clone size: .

CDR3 protein: CASSYLTGGAGETQYF
CDR3 DNA: TGTGCCAGCAGTTATCTTACAGGGGGCGCGGGGGAGACCCAGTACTTC
V gene: TRBV28
D gene: TRBD1
J gene: TRBJ2-5
clone size: once

CDR3 protein: CASSPSRFGQYF
CDR3 DNA: TGTGCCAGCAGTCCCTCCCGTTTTGGGCAGTACTTC
V gene: TRBV12-3/TRBV12-4
D gene: .
J gene: TRBJ2-7
clone size: .

CDR3 protein: CASSLGGPPYEQYF
CDR3 DNA: TGTGCCAGCAGTCTGGGTGGACCACCCTACGAGCAGTACTTC
V gene: TRBV28
D gene: .
J gene: TRBJ2-7
clone size: .

CDR3 protein: CASSLKAGTSGVNEQFF
CDR3 DNA: TGTGCCAGCAGCCTAAAGGCCGGGACTAGCGGAGTCAATGAGCAGTTCTTC
V gene: TRBV7-8
D gene: TRBD2
J gene: TRBJ2-1
clone size: .

CDR3 protein: CASSPGKTSGGSQETQYF
CDR3 DNA: TGTGCCAGCAGCCCTGGAAAGACTAGCGGGGGGTCCCAAGAGACCCAGTACTTC
V gene: TRBV6-2/TRBV6-3
D gene: TRBD2
J gene: TRBJ2-5
clone size: .

CDR3 protein: CASSPVGLNTEAFF
CDR3 DNA: TGTGCCAGCAGCCCAGTGGGTTTGAACACTGAAGCTTTCTTT
V gene: TRBV7-8
D gene: .
J gene: TRBJ1-1
clone size: .

CDR3 protein: CASRGESGNQPQHF
CDR3 DNA: TGTGCCAGCAGAGGGGAATCGGGCAATCAGCCCCAGCATTTT
V gene: TRBV2
D gene: .
J gene: TRBJ1-5
clone size: .

CDR3 protein: CASSPPGTGPPEQYF
CDR3 DNA: TGTGCCAGTAGTCCGCCTGGGACAGGGCCTCCCGAGCAGTACTTC
V gene: TRBV19
D gene: TRBD1
J gene: TRBJ2-7
clone size: .

CDR3 protein: CARRVGEQYF
CDR3 DNA: TGTGCCCGCCGTGTTGGCGAGCAGTACTTC
V gene: TRBV19
D gene: .
J gene: TRBJ2-7
clone size: .

CDR3 protein: CASNSGDRGNYGYTF
CDR3 DNA: TGTGCCAGTAATAGCGGGGACAGGGGAAACTATGGCTACACCTTC
V gene: TRBV19
D gene: TRBD1
J gene: TRBJ1-2
clone size: .

CDR3 protein: CASTTSKGYEQYF
CDR3 DNA: TGTGCCAGCACCACCTCAAAGGGGTACGAGCAGTACTTC
V gene: TRBV7-2
D gene: .
J gene: TRBJ2-7
clone size: .

CDR3 protein: CASSETRWTQETQYF
CDR3 DNA: TGTGCCAGCAGTGAAACTAGATGGACCCAAGAGACCCAGTACTTC
V gene: TRBV9
D gene: .
J gene: TRBJ2-5
clone size: .

CDR3 protein: CASSLRLAGGHNEQFF
CDR3 DNA: TGTGCCAGCAGCTTAAGACTAGCGGGGGGCCACAATGAGCAGTTCTTC
V gene: TRBV7-2
D gene: TRBD2
J gene: TRBJ2-1
clone size: .

CDR3 protein: CASSQDPGVSGSPLHF
CDR3 DNA: TGTGCCAGCAGCCAAGATCCCGGGGTGAGTGGCTCACCCCTCCACTTT
V gene: TRBV3-1/TRBV3-2
D gene: .
J gene: TRBJ1-6
clone size: .

CDR3 protein: CASISPGSTYEQYF
CDR3 DNA: TGTGCCAGCATCTCGCCAGGGTCGACCTACGAGCAGTACTTC
V gene: TRBV2
D gene: .
J gene: TRBJ2-7
clone size: .

CDR3 protein: CATSDLFTDTQYF
CDR3 DNA: TGTGCCACCAGTGATTTGTTCACAGATACGCAGTATTTT
V gene: TRBV24-1
D gene: .
J gene: TRBJ2-3
clone size: .

CDR3 protein: CASTDTWDRGYEQYF
CDR3 DNA: TGTGCCAGCACCGACACCTGGGACAGGGGCTACGAGCAGTACTTC
V gene: TRBV28
D gene: TRBD1
J gene: TRBJ2-7
clone size: .

CDR3 protein: CASSSTSYEQYF
CDR3 DNA: TGCGCCAGCAGCAGTACCTCCTACGAGCAGTACTTC
V gene: TRBV5-1
D gene: .
J gene: TRBJ2-7
clone size: .